This T cell receptor beta chain was recorded in a study of blood T cell repertoires in COVID-19. On the study more broadly: Researchers got acute and convalescent COVID-19 samples from the United States, Italy and Spain. T cells, B-cell-depleted T cells, or PBMCs supplied cDNA or gDNA.

This CDR3 has 16 residues. Trimming took 2 bases from V and 2 from J, leaving 13 bases between them. Germline V gives CDR1 MNHEY, CDR2 SVGEGT. Study processing details: Quantification of nucleated cells was approximated via reference gene primer amplification. Profiled with immunoSEQ multiplex PCR; TCRdb holds only in-frame clones, not every one. V, J and clone size derive from that table, while D and trimming were established from the DNA sequence. The sample carries more than 110,000 clones, 75% to 90% recorded once. The chain recombines TRBV6-2 or TRBV6-3 with TRBJ1-5, with D perhaps TRBD1 (5 bases). The sample consisted of peripheral blood. This TCR was recovered from a human donor in a cohort sampled during active COVID-19. The CDR3: CASSYGVSGGNQPQHF. Written as DNA, the CDR3 is TGTGCCAGCAGTTACGGGGTTTCGGGGGGCAATCAGCCCCAGCATTTT.